These T cell receptor beta chains were read from a single sample in a study of control samples from healthy donors and cancer patients. Produced via immunoSEQ multiplex PCR; TCRdb's table is partial and in-frame only. The sample includes 170,000 or so clones, 80% to 95% of them seen just once. The sample consisted of blood. These receptors were obtained from a middle-aged woman in good health. CDR3s include the opening cysteine and the closing phenylalanine or tryptophan. D genes are given only for firm matches. A row's size may be missing; if present it is once, few, many or a size class.

clone_size	v_call	j_call	cdr3_length	d_call	cdr3_aa	cdr3_nt
-	TRBV4-1	TRBJ1-1	11	-	CASSQGGGAFF	TGCGCCAGCAGCCAAGGAGGCGGGGCTTTCTTT
-	TRBV7-2	TRBJ1-5	15	TRBD1	CASSLASGGNQPQHF	TGTGCCAGCAGCTTAGCTTCAGGGGGGAATCAGCCCCAGCATTTT
-	TRBV4-1	TRBJ1-1	13	-	CASSHGSNTEAFF	TGCGCCAGCAGCCATGGATCGAACACTGAAGCTTTCTTT
-	TRBV7-3	TRBJ2-2	14	-	CASSVGTNTGELFF	TGTGCCAGCAGCGTGGGGACGAACACCGGGGAGCTGTTTTTT
-	TRBV2	TRBJ2-5	15	-	CASRAPGFVPETQYF	TGTGCCAGCAGGGCTCCGGGGTTTGTCCCAGAGACCCAGTACTTC
-	TRBV29-1	TRBJ2-3	10	-	CSVEVDTQYF	TGCAGCGTGGAGGTGGATACGCAGTATTTT
-	TRBV2	TRBJ1-1	15	-	CASSANGLLNTEAFF	TGTGCCAGCAGTGCAAACGGACTCCTGAACACTGAAGCTTTCTTT
-	TRBV19	TRBJ2-5	14	-	CASSIGRGQETQYF	TGTGCCAGTAGTATCGGTCGCGGACAAGAGACCCAGTACTTC
-	TRBV29-1	TRBJ2-4	13	-	CSAEGGVDYIQYF	TGCAGCGCGGAAGGGGGGGTGGATTACATTCAGTACTTC
-	TRBV5-4	TRBJ1-1	15	-	CASSLAGFMNTEAFF	TGTGCCAGCAGCTTAGCAGGGTTCATGAACACTGAAGCTTTCTTT
once	TRBV6-5	TRBJ2-2	12	-	CASRRSAGELFF	TGTGCCAGCAGGCGAAGCGCCGGGGAGCTGTTTTTT
-	TRBV4-1	TRBJ1-1	16	TRBD1	CASSQVWRTGNNEAFF	TGCGCCAGCAGCCAAGTCTGGCGGACAGGGAACAATGAAGCTTTCTTT
-	TRBV7-9	TRBJ2-7	15	TRBD1	CASSRTGQESYEQYF	TGTGCCAGCAGCCGTACGGGACAGGAATCCTACGAGCAGTACTTC
once	TRBV27	TRBJ1-6	14	-	CASSFGQVNSPLHF	TGTGCCAGCAGTTTTGGGCAAGTTAATTCACCCCTCCACTTT
-	TRBV24-1	TRBJ2-3	17	TRBD1	CATSDPPLGQGARTQYF	TGTGCCACCAGTGATCCCCCACTGGGACAGGGGGCTAGAACGCAGTATTTT
few	TRBV4-1	TRBJ2-2	15	-	CASSQSSRRVGELFF	TGCGCCAGCAGCCAATCCTCCAGGCGGGTCGGGGAGCTGTTTTTT
-	TRBV5-5	TRBJ2-5	15	TRBD2	CASSFSGGDQETQYF	TGTGCCAGCAGCTTTAGCGGGGGGGATCAAGAGACCCAGTACTTC
-	TRBV12-3/TRBV12-4	TRBJ1-1	13	-	CASSKQYAAEAFF	TGTGCCAGCAGTAAACAGTACGCAGCTGAAGCTTTCTTT
-	TRBV18	TRBJ2-7	14	-	CASSPKSFSYEQYF	TGTGCCAGCTCACCGAAGAGTTTCTCCTACGAGCAGTACTTC
-	TRBV7-2	TRBJ2-5	14	TRBD2	CASSLQRGRETQYF	TGTGCCAGCAGCTTACAGCGGGGGAGGGAGACCCAGTACTTC
-	TRBV7-3	TRBJ1-2	13	-	CASSPDSNYGYTF	TGTGCCAGCAGCCCCGACAGCAACTATGGCTACACCTTC
-	TRBV7-9	TRBJ1-1	17	-	CASSGRQVLLLDTEAFF	TGTGCCAGCAGCGGAAGACAGGTCTTATTGCTAGACACTGAAGCTTTCTTT
-	TRBV5-1	TRBJ2-1	14	-	CASSLERGWNEQFF	TGCGCCAGCAGCTTGGAGAGGGGGTGGAATGAGCAGTTCTTC
-	TRBV6-1	TRBJ1-5	16	TRBD1	CASSGDRGGSNQPQHF	TGTGCCAGCAGTGGCGACAGGGGAGGAAGCAATCAGCCCCAGCATTTT
-	TRBV5-4	TRBJ1-5	16	TRBD1	CASSLAVGQGRQPQHF	TGTGCCAGCAGCTTGGCCGTCGGACAGGGGAGGCAGCCCCAGCATTTT
-	TRBV29-1	TRBJ2-3	12	TRBD2	CSARGGQYTQYF	TGCAGCGCACGGGGGGGGCAATATACGCAGTATTTT
-	TRBV5-1	TRBJ1-1	15	TRBD1	CASSEGQGDSTEAFF	TGCGCCAGCAGCGAAGGACAGGGGGATAGCACTGAAGCTTTCTTT
few	TRBV7-8	TRBJ1-1	14	-	CASSLERLNTEAFF	TGTGCCAGCAGCTTAGAAAGACTGAACACTGAAGCTTTCTTT
-	TRBV18	TRBJ1-2	13	-	CASSPTSQNGYTF	TGTGCCAGCTCACCAACAAGTCAGAATGGCTACACCTTC
-	TRBV6-2/TRBV6-3	TRBJ2-1	17	TRBD2	CASSPGTSGGDRYEQFF	TGTGCCAGCAGTCCAGGGACTAGCGGGGGGGACCGATATGAGCAGTTCTTC
-	TRBV19	TRBJ1-2	14	TRBD1	CASSTKTGFYGYTF	TGTGCCAGTAGTACAAAGACAGGGTTCTATGGCTACACCTTC
-	TRBV6-6	TRBJ1-5	15	TRBD1	CASSNRQGAEEPQHF	TGTGCCAGCAGTAACCGACAGGGGGCTGAGGAGCCCCAGCATTTT
-	TRBV14	TRBJ1-4	12	-	CASSKVREKLFF	TGTGCCAGCAGCAAGGTGCGAGAAAAACTGTTTTTT
-	TRBV11-2	TRBJ1-2	16	-	CASSPLGTRGGYGYTF	TGTGCCAGCAGCCCCTTAGGGACGCGCGGGGGATATGGCTACACCTTC
-	TRBV7-8	TRBJ2-5	15	TRBD2	CASSLARGGQETQYF	TGTGCCAGCAGCTTAGCCCGGGGGGGCCAAGAGACCCAGTACTTC
once	TRBV19	TRBJ2-2	13	-	CASRRLDTGELFF	TGTGCCAGTAGACGACTAGACACCGGGGAGCTGTTTTTT
-	TRBV13	TRBJ2-7	14	TRBD2	CASSLIAGGGEQYF	TGTGCCAGCAGCTTAATAGCGGGGGGTGGCGAGCAGTACTTC
-	TRBV4-2	TRBJ2-5	15	-	CASSQDWSGQETQYF	TGTGCCAGCAGCCAAGATTGGTCCGGACAAGAGACCCAGTACTTC
-	TRBV4-1	TRBJ1-3	16	-	CASSQDDGEGGNTIYF	TGCGCCAGCAGCCAAGATGATGGGGAGGGTGGAAACACCATATATTTT
-	TRBV4-1	TRBJ1-6	15	-	CASSSSRPYNSPLHF	TGCGCCAGCAGCTCCTCGCGTCCCTATAATTCACCCCTCCACTTT
once	TRBV6-1	TRBJ1-2	10	-	CASSSRHYTF	TGTGCCAGCAGTTCTCGTCACTACACCTTC
-	TRBV5-1	TRBJ2-2	15	-	CASSWGMAGSGELFF	TGCGCCAGCAGCTGGGGTATGGCAGGGTCCGGGGAGCTGTTTTTT
few	TRBV3-1/TRBV3-2	TRBJ1-2	14	-	CASSQDQGNYGYTF	TGTGCCAGCAGCCAAGATCAGGGAAACTATGGCTACACCTTC
-	TRBV19	TRBJ2-7	14	TRBD1	CASSRRTGTGEQYF	TGTGCCAGTAGTAGACGGACAGGGACGGGCGAGCAGTACTTC
-	TRBV27	TRBJ1-3	15	-	CASSLTGNSGNTIYF	TGTGCCAGCAGCTTAACAGGGAACTCTGGAAACACCATATATTTT
-	TRBV6-5	TRBJ1-2	13	-	CASNTRTDYGYTF	TGTGCCAGCAATACTAGGACAGACTATGGCTACACCTTC